This T cell receptor (beta chain) came from a study of CD8 T cells in ankylosing spondylitis. Remarks on this clonotype: What it binds is not known.

CDR1 is GTSNPN, CDR2 SVGIG, per germline (reference sequence). CDR3 size: 11 residues. V was pared by 5 bases and J by 4 bases, with 6 bases between. Libraries of TCR beta came from quantitative 5'-RACE with molecular barcodes. TCRdb independently ran MiXCR on the 5' RACE reads; one entry per CDR3 protein. The table has 700,000 or so distinct CDR3 sequences, around 17% seen once. Regarding the study as a whole: There was a TCR beta motif, made of fewer than 10 highly homologous variants, that appeared characteristic of ankylosing spondylitis blood. The clones that were linked to disease were reported to be significantly enriched in matched synovial fluid samples from ankylosing spondylitis patients. In synovial fluid and blood from reactive arthritis, some motif variants were previously reported.

The sequenced sample consisted of blood, either unsorted or a sorted T cell fraction (not recorded which). V and J are TRBV30 and TRBJ1-3; D unresolved. This TCR was sampled from a male donor with ankylosing spondylitis. CDR3 sequence: CAWLTGNTIYF. The CDR3 bases are TGTGCCTGGCTTACCGGAAACACCATATATTTT. Full variable domain (rest looked up from reference TRBV30 and TRBJ1-3): SQTIHQWPATLVQPVGSPLSLECTVEGTSNPNLYWYRQAAGRGLQLLFYSVGIGQISSEVPQNLSASRPQDRQFILSSKKLLLSDSGFYLCAWLTGNTIYFGEGSWLTVV.